Sequencing of this T cell receptor beta chain was carried out in a study of blood T cell repertoires in COVID-19. Study overall: Samples of COVID-19 (acute and convalescent) were obtained from the United States, Italy and Spain. PBMCs, B-cell-depleted T cells, or T cells provided the cDNA or gDNA that made up the material.

The trim removed 8 bases at V and 3 bases at J, leaving 17 bases unmatched. The CDR3 extends over 17 amino acids. The germline CDR1 and CDR2 sequences are LNHDA and SQIVND (reference sequence). Authors' data handling: Estimated nucleated cell counts came from reference gene primer amplification. Method: immunoSEQ multiplex PCR; TCRdb's copy keeps in-frame clones and lacks some. Clonal size and the V and J genes are those of that table, whereas D and trimming came from the DNA. The sample records fewer than 75,000 clones, 79% being singletons. This receptor was taken from a man aged 60 to 69 with acute or convalescent COVID-19. Sequencing was performed on peripheral blood. The J gene is TRBJ1-1, the V gene TRBV19; 8 positions match TRBD1. DNA of the CDR3: TGTGCCAGTTTTAAGTGGGCAGGGGGCGTGGGGGACACTGAAGCTTTCTTT. This translates into CASFKWAGGVGDTEAFF.